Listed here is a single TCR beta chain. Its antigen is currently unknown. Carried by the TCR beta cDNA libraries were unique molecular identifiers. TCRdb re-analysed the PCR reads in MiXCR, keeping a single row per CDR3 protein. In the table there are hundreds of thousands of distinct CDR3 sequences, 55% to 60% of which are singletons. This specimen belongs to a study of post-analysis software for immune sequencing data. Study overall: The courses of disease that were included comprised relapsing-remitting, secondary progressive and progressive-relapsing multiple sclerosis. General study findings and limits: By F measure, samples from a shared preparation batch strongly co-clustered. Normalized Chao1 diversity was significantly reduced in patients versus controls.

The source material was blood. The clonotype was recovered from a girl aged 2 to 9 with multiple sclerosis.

Here the CDR3 DNA reads TGTGCCACCAGATCAGGGGGCAGGGACGAGCAGTACTTC. This sequence encodes CATRSGGRDEQYF. The rearrangement links TRBV24-1 to TRBJ2-7; 8 bases are a match to TRBD1. Per the germline V gene, CDR1 is KGHDR and CDR2 is SFDVKD. The length of the CDR3 is 13 residues. With 7 bases clipped from V and 5 bases from J, the junction kept 6 bases outside the gene matches.